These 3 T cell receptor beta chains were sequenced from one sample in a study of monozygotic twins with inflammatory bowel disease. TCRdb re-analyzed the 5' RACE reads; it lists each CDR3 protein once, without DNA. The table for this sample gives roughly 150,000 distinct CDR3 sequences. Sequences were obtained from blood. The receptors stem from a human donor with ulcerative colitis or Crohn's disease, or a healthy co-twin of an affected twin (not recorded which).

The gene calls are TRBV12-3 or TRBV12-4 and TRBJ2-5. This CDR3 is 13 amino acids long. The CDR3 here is CASSLQNEETQYF.

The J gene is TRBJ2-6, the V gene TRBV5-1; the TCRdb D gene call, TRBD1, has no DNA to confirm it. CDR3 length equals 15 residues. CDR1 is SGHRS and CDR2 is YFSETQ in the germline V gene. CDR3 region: CASSLGTPGANVLTF. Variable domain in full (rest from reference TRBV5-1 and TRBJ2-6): KAGVTQTPRYLIKTRGQQVTLSCSPISGHRSVSWYQQTPGQGLQFLFEYFSETQRNKGNFPGRFSGRQFSNSRSEMNVSTLELGDSALYLCASSLGTPGANVLTFGAGSRLTVL.

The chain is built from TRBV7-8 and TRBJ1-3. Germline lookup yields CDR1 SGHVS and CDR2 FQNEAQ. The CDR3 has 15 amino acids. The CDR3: CASSQSSGAGNTIYF. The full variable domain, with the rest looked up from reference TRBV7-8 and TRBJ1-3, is GAGVSQSPRYKVAKRGQDVALRCDPISGHVSLFWYQQALGQGPEFLTYFQNEAQLDKSGLPSDRFFAERPEGSVSTLKIQRTQQEDSAVYLCASSQSSGAGNTIYFGEGSWLTVV.